The rows below give T cell receptor beta chains drawn from one sample of a study of blood T cells in healthy people across ages. In TCRdb, the 5' RACE reads were re-called with MiXCR into one record per CDR3 protein. The profile covers about 1.4 million distinct CDR3 sequences, with approximately 59% appearing a single time and over 5.5% taken by the ten largest. Sequences were obtained from blood. These receptors originate from a man younger than 35 in good health. Each CDR3 is given with its conserved first and last residue. Not every row has a clone size; where given, it reads once, few, many or a size class.

v_call	clone_size	j_call	cdr3_aa
TRBV7-2	.	TRBJ2-1	CASSLEVAVAYNEQFF
TRBV5-1	once	TRBJ1-1	CASSPDASWAEAFF
TRBV2	.	TRBJ2-3	CASSRDGQTDTQYF
TRBV28	few	TRBJ2-7	CASIGQGPHEQYF
TRBV15	.	TRBJ2-7	CATSSALRGLAQSYEQYF
TRBV29-1	few	TRBJ2-7	CSVEGQGTERYF
TRBV29-1	many	TRBJ2-5	CSVATMVPQETQYF
TRBV6-2/TRBV6-3	.	TRBJ2-5	CASSYTKRTSGGLTPETQYF
TRBV12-3/TRBV12-4	few	TRBJ2-4	CASSLGVLAKNIQYF
TRBV20-1	.	TRBJ1-6	CSARDPPVSLSPLHF
TRBV10-3	.	TRBJ2-5	CAISLGRGTTETQYF
TRBV4-2	.	TRBJ2-2	CASSQPHRDTDTGELFF